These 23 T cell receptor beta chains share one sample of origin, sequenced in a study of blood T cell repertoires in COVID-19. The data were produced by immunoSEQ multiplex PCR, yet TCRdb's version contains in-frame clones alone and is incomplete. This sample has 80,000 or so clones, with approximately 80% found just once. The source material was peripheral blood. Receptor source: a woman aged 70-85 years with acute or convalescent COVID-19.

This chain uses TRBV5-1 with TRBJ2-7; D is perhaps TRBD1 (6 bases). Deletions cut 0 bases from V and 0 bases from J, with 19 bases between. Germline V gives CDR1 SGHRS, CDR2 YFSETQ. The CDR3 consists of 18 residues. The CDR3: CASSLAEDSRTSSYEQYF. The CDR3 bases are TGCGCCAGCAGCTTGGCGGAGGACAGCCGTACCAGCTCCTACGAGCAGTACTTC.

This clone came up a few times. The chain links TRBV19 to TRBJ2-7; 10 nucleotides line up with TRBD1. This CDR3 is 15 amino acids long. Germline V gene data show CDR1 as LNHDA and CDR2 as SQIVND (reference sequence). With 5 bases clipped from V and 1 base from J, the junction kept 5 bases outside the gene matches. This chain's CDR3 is CASSFGTGESYEQYF. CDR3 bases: TGTGCCAGTAGTTTCGGGACAGGGGAGTCCTACGAGCAGTACTTC.

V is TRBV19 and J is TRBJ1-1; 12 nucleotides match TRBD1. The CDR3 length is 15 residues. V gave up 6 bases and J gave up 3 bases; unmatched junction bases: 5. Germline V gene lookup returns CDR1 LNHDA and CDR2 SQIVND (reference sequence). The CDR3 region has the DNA TGTGCCAGTAGCCAAGGGACAGGGGGCTACACTGAAGCTTTCTTT. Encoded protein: CASSQGTGGYTEAFF.

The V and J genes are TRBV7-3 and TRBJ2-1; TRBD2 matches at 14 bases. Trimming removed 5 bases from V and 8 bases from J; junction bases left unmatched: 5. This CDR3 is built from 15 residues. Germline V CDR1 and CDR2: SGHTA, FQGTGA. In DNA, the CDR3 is TGTGCCAGCAGCGACGGGACTAGCGGGGGCGATGAGCAGTTCTTC. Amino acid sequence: CASSDGTSGGDEQFF.

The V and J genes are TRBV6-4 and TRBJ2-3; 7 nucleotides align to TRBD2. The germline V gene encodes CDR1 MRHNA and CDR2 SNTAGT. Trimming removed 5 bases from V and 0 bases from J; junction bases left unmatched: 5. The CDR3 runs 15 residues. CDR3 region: CASSPAGTSTDTQYF. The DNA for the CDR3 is TGTGCCAGCAGTCCAGCGGGAACTAGCACAGATACGCAGTATTTT.

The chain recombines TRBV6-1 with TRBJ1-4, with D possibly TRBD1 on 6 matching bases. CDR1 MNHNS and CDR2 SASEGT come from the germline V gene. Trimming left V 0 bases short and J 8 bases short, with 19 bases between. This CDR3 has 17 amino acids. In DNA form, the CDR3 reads TGTGCCAGCAGTGAAGCGAAAATTGGGGCAAGGGGGGAAAAACTGTTTTTT. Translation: CASSEAKIGARGEKLFF.

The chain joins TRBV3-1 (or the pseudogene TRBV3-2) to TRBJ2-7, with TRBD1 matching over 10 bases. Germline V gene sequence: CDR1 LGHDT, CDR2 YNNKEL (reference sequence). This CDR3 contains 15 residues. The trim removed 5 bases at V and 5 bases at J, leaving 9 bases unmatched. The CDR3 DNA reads TGTGCCAGCAGCGCGCCCGGGACAGGGGACCACGAGCAGTACTTC. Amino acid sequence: CASSAPGTGDHEQYF.

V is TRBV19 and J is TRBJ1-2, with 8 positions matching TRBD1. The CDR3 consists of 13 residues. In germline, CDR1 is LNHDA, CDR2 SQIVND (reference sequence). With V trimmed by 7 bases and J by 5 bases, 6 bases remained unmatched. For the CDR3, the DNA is TGTGCCAGTACCCCGGACAGGGATTATGGCTACACCTTC. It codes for CASTPDRDYGYTF.

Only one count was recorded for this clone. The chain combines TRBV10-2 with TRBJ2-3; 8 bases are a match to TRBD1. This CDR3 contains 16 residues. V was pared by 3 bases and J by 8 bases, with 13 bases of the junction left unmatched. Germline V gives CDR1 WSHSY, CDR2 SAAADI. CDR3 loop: CASSDRQGTGQITQYF. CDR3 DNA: TGCGCCAGCAGTGATCGACAGGGGACCGGTCAGATTACGCAGTATTTT.

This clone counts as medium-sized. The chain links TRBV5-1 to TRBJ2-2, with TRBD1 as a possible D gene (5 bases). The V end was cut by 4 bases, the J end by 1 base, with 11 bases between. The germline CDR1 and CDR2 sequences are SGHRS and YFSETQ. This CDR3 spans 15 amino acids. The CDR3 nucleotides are TGCGCCAGCAGCCCAGGGTTAGTGAACACCGGGGAGCTGTTTTTT. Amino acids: CASSPGLVNTGELFF.

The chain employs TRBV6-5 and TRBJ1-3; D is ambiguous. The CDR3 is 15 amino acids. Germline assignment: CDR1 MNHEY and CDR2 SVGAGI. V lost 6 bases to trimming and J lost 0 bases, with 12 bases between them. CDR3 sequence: CASRILGDSGNTIYF. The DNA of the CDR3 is TGTGCCAGCAGAATCCTGGGAGACTCTGGAAACACCATATATTTT.

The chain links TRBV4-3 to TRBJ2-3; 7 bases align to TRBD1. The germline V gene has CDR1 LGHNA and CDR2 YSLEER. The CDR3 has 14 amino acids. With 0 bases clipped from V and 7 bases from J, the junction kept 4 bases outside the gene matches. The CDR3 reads CASSQDPGQYTQYF. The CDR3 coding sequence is TGCGCCAGCAGCCAAGATCCGGGACAGTATACGCAGTATTTT.

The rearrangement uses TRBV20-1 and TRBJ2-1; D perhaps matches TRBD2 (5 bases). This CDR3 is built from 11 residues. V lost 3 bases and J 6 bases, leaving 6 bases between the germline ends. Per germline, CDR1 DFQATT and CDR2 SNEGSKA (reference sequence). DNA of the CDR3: TGCAGTGCTAGCCTAGCCAATGAGCAGTTCTTC. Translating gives CSASLANEQFF.

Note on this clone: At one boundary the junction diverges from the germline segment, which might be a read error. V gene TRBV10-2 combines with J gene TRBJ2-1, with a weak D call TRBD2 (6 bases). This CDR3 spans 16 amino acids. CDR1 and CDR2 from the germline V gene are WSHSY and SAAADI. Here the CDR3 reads CASRDISSASYNEQFF. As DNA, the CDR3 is TGCGCCAGCCGTGACATTTCTAGCGCCTCCTACAATGAGCAGTTCTTC.

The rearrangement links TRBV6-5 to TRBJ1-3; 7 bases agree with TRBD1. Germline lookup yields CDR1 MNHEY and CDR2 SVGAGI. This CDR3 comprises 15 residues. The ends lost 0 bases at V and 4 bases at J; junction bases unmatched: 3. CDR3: CASSYSTGSGNTIYF. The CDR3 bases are TGTGCCAGCAGTTACTCGACAGGGTCAGGAAACACCATATATTTT.

CDR3 DNA sequence: TGTGCCAGCAGGCTACAGGGTCGGAGTGAAGCTTTCTTT. The encoded protein is CASRLQGRSEAFF. This chain links TRBV6-5 with TRBJ1-1, with D perhaps TRBD1 (6 bases). Deletions cut 6 bases from V and 7 bases from J, with 15 bases between. This CDR3 contains 13 residues. Germline CDR1 and CDR2: MNHEY and SVGAGI.

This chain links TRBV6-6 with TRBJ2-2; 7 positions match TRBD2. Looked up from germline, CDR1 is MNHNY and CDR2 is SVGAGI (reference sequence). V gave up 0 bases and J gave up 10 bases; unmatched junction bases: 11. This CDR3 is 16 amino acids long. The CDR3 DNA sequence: TGTGCCAGCAGTTACTCGGCAGGGAGGGGAAAGGAGGAGCTGTTTTTT. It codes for CASSYSAGRGKEELFF.

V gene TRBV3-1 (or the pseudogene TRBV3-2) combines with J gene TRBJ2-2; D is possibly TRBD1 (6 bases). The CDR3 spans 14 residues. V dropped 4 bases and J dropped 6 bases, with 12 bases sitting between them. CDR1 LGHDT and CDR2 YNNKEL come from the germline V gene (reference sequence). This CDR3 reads CASSPNRVAGELFF. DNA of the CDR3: TGTGCCAGCAGCCCAAACAGGGTGGCCGGGGAGCTGTTTTTT.

CDR3 nucleotides: TGTGCCAGCAGCAAGGGCTTGACACAACCGGGGCTACAGGGGGCACTTCAGCCCCAGCATTTT. Translated: CASSKGLTQPGLQGALQPQHF. The rearrangement uses TRBV21-1 and TRBJ1-5; the table calls TRBD1, which could not be checked here. TRBV21-1 is a pseudogene segment. The CDR3 contains 21 residues.

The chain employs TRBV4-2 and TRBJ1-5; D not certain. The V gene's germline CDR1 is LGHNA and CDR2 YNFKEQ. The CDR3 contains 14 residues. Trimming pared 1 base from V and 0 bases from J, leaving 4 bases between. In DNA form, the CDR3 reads TGTGCCAGCAGCCAAGCCCGTAGCAATCAGCCCCAGCATTTT. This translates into CASSQARSNQPQHF.

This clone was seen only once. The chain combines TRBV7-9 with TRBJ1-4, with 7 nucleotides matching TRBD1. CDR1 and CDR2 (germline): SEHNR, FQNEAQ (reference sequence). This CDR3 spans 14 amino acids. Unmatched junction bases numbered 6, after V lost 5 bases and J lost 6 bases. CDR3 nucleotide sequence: TGTGCCAGCAGCCTCCGACAGGGCGATGAAAAACTGTTTTTT. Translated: CASSLRQGDEKLFF.

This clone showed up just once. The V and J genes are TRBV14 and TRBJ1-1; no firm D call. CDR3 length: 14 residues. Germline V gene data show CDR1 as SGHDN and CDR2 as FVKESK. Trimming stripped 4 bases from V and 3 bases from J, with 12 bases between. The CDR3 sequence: CASSPGNWDTEAFF. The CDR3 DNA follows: TGTGCCAGCAGCCCGGGAAATTGGGACACTGAAGCTTTCTTT. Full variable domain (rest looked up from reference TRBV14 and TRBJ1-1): EAGVTQFPSHSVIEKGQTVTLRCDPISGHDNLYWYRRVMGKEIKFLLHFVKESKQDESGMPNNRFLAERTGGTYSTLKVQPAELEDSGVYFCASSPGNWDTEAFFGQGTRLTVV.

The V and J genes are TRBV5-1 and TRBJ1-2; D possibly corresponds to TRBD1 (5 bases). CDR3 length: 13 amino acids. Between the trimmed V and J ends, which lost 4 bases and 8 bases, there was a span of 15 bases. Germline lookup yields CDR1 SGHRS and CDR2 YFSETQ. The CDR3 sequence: CASSLNDRQGYTF. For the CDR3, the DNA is TGCGCCAGCAGCCTAAACGACAGACAGGGCTACACCTTC. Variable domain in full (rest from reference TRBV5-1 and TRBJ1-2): KAGVTQTPRYLIKTRGQQVTLSCSPISGHRSVSWYQQTPGQGLQFLFEYFSETQRNKGNFPGRFSGRQFSNSRSEMNVSTLELGDSALYLCASSLNDRQGYTFGSGTRLTVV.